This T cell receptor (beta chain) is from a study of T cells in Graves' hyperthyroidism and ophthalmopathy. Findings of the study overall: Most clonotypes that expanded in the thyroid above 0.001 also showed up in blood.

Only a few counts were recorded for this clonotype. The antigen remains unidentified. TCR beta CDR3 regions were amplified from RNA. HTBI primers drove first-round RT-PCR of the TCR CDR3. TCRdb called the multiplex PCR reads again in MiXCR, with one record for every CDR3 protein. The sample shows about 210,000 distinct CDR3 sequences, 15% to 20% of them seen only once. From germline, CDR1 is SGHTS and CDR2 YDEGEE. Between the trimmed V and J ends, which lost 2 bases and 2 bases, there was a span of 14 bases. This CDR3 is built from 15 residues. With a duration under 2 months, the hyperthyroidism was newly diagnosed in patients aged 18 to 65.

The clonotype was recovered from a man aged 50 or older with Graves' hyperthyroidism. Source material: blood. The chain employs TRBV5-8 and TRBJ2-7; D unresolved. The CDR3 spells CASSFTGSLTYEQYF. CDR3 DNA: TGTGCCAGCAGCTTTACGGGCAGCTTGACCTACGAGCAGTACTTC.